One sample yielded the 24 T cell receptor beta chains listed below, sequenced in a study of T cells in localized non-small cell lung cancer. Sequenced by immunoSEQ multiplex PCR; TCRdb stores in-frame clones only, minus some. The sample shows 30,000 to 35,000 clones, around 93% of them seen only once. Sequencing was performed on peripheral blood, taken before any cancer treatment. These receptors were obtained from a female donor of 60 years or more with stage I lung adenocarcinoma.

The rearrangement joins TRBV6-5 to TRBJ1-1, with D unresolved. In germline, CDR1 is MNHEY, CDR2 SVGAGI. CDR3 length equals 16 residues. V was shortened by 0 bases and J by 11 bases, with 22 bases between the two germline ends. The CDR3 DNA follows: TGTGCCAGCAGTTACTCATTCGAGACACCAAATCGGGAGGCTTTCTTT. This encodes CASSYSFETPNREAFF.

The gene calls are TRBV7-8 and TRBJ2-1; 7 bases are shared with TRBD1. CDR1 is SGHVS and CDR2 is FQNEAQ in the germline V gene. Germline trimming cut 5 bases from V and 6 bases from J; bases unmatched to any gene: 13. The CDR3 extends over 16 amino acids. CDR3 amino acids: CASSKDRQGRTNEQFF. The CDR3 DNA follows: TGTGCCAGCAGCAAAGACCGACAGGGCCGTACCAATGAGCAGTTCTTC.

The rearrangement uses TRBV9 and TRBJ2-2, with D perhaps TRBD1 or TRBD2 (6 bases each). The germline V gene encodes CDR1 SGDLS and CDR2 YYNGEE. This CDR3 has 15 residues. Trimming shortened V by 4 bases and J by 0 bases, and 10 bases separated the two germline ends. CDR3: CASSLGGANTGELFF. For the CDR3, the DNA is TGTGCCAGCAGCTTGGGGGGCGCGAACACCGGGGAGCTGTTTTTT.

The V gene is TRBV7-9, the J gene TRBJ2-7; no reliable D call. Per germline, CDR1 SEHNR and CDR2 FQNEAQ (reference sequence). The CDR3 is 13 amino acids. V lost 4 bases, J lost 6 bases, and 13 bases lay in between. CDR3 amino acids: CASSSRTRSEQYF. The CDR3 DNA is TGTGCCAGCAGCTCGCGGACCCGATCCGAGCAGTACTTC.

V usage is TRBV7-9 and J usage is TRBJ1-1; D uncertain. Germline values: CDR1 SEHNR, CDR2 FQNEAQ (reference sequence). The CDR3 spans 13 residues. Trimming took 6 bases from V and 8 from J, leaving 16 bases between them. Written as DNA, the CDR3 is TGTGCCAGCAGTGACTTTGTGACTAACGAAGCTTTCTTT. Translating gives CASSDFVTNEAFF. Drawing the rest from reference TRBV7-9 and TRBJ1-1, the complete variable domain is DTGVSQNPRHKITKRGQNVTFRCDPISEHNRLYWYRQTLGQGPEFLTYFQNEAQLEKSRLLSDRFSAERPKGSFSTLEIQRTEQGDSAMYLCASSDFVTNEAFFGQGTRLTVV.

V is TRBV19 and J is TRBJ2-4, with D possibly being TRBD1 or TRBD2 (6 bases each). V dropped 6 bases and J dropped 6 bases, with 12 bases sitting between them. This CDR3 region has 13 residues. Germline assignment: CDR1 LNHDA and CDR2 SQIVND (reference sequence). CDR3 coding DNA: TGTGCCAGTAGCTCCAAGGGGGGAAACATTCAGTACTTC. Translated, it gives CASSSKGGNIQYF.

The V and J genes are TRBV2 and TRBJ2-5; the match to TRBD2 covers 12 bases. The V and J ends lost 2 bases and 8 bases, in that order; junction bases with no gene match: 9. The germline V gene has CDR1 SNHLY and CDR2 FYNNEI. This CDR3 is built from 16 residues. CDR3 loop: CASSESSGGAGSTQYF. The CDR3 DNA sequence: TGTGCCAGCAGTGAATCTAGCGGGGGGGCAGGTAGCACCCAGTACTTC. The full variable domain, completed using reference TRBV2 and TRBJ2-5, is EPEVTQTPSHQVTQMGQEVILRCVPISNHLYFYWYRQILGQKVEFLVSFYNNEISEKSEIFDDQFSVERPDGSNFTLKIRSTKLEDSAMYFCASSESSGGAGSTQYFGPGTRLLVL.

The rearrangement uses TRBV28 and TRBJ1-2, with D unclear. This CDR3 spans 13 amino acids. CDR1 MDHEN and CDR2 SYDVKM come from the germline V gene. V lost 3 bases to trimming and J lost 4 bases, with 9 bases between them. The CDR3 coding sequence is TGTGCCAGCAGTTTTGGTAGCCCCTATGGCTACACCTTC. This gives the protein CASSFGSPYGYTF.

The chain has TRBV28 and TRBJ2-1, with a weak D call TRBD1 (6 bases). Trimming shortened V by 5 bases and J by 0 bases, and 11 bases separated the two germline ends. Per germline, CDR1 MDHEN and CDR2 SYDVKM. The length of the CDR3 is 15 residues. Here the CDR3 reads CASSQRQVSYNEQFF. In nucleotides, the CDR3 is TGTGCCAGCAGTCAACGACAGGTCTCCTACAATGAGCAGTTCTTC.

This clone was counted once. J is TRBJ1-1 and V is TRBV5-4, with a tentative D call TRBD1 (5 bases). The V and J ends lost 0 bases and 0 bases respectively, with 9 bases between them. This CDR3 is 15 amino acids long. Per germline, CDR1 SGHNT and CDR2 YYREEE (reference sequence). Written as DNA, the CDR3 is TGTGCCAGCAGCTTGGTAGGACAAATGAACACTGAAGCTTTCTTT. Translation gives CASSLVGQMNTEAFF.

This chain joins TRBV27 and TRBJ1-1; TRBD1 agrees at 8 bases. CDR1 MNHEY and CDR2 SMNVEV come from the germline V gene (reference sequence). J gave up 5 bases and V 7 bases, and 6 bases lay outside the gene matches. This CDR3 is built from 13 residues. The DNA for the CDR3 is TGTGCCAGCACGAGGGACAGGCCAACTGAAGCTTTCTTT. Encoded protein: CASTRDRPTEAFF.

J is TRBJ2-5 and V is TRBV5-5; no firm D call. The V gene's germline CDR1 is SGHKS and CDR2 YYEKEE (reference sequence). The CDR3 covers 12 residues. The ends were cut back, 4 bases at V and 2 bases at J, with 6 bases in the middle. The chain's CDR3 is CASSPVQETQYF. CDR3 coding DNA: TGTGCCAGCAGCCCCGTACAAGAGACCCAGTACTTC.

CDR3 coding DNA: TGCGCCAGCAGCTTGGTACGACAGGGCGATGAGCAGTTCTTC. Its protein is CASSLVRQGDEQFF. V usage is TRBV5-1 and J usage is TRBJ2-1, with TRBD1 matching over 7 bases. V gave up 0 bases and J gave up 8 bases; unmatched junction bases: 5. This CDR3 has 14 residues. Germline V gene data show CDR1 as SGHRS and CDR2 as YFSETQ.

The chain carries TRBV6-5 and TRBJ2-2, with TRBD1 matching over 10 bases. CDR1 is MNHEY and CDR2 is SVGAGI in the germline V gene. V trimming: 7 bases; J trimming: 8 bases; junction bases outside the gene matches: 7. The CDR3 is made up of 14 amino acids. The CDR3 loop reads CASKRTGGGGELFF. The CDR3 nucleotides read TGTGCCAGCAAAAGGACAGGGGGTGGGGGGGAGCTGTTTTTT.

This chain uses TRBV29-1 with TRBJ2-2; 7 nucleotides agree with TRBD1. Looked up from germline, CDR1 is SQVTM and CDR2 is ANQGSEA. The CDR3 is 13 amino acids. Trimming removed 7 bases from V and 1 base from J; junction bases left unmatched: 3. CDR3 sequence: CSGGGLNTGELFF. CDR3 coding DNA: TGCAGCGGAGGGGGCTTGAACACCGGGGAGCTGTTTTTT.

The chain links TRBV4-3 to TRBJ1-1; D is undetermined. Per the germline V gene, CDR1 is LGHNA and CDR2 is YSLEER. The CDR3 spans 14 residues. Deletions cut 1 base from V and 0 bases from J, with 6 bases between. The CDR3 DNA is TGCGCCAGCAGCCAAGGTTGGATGAACACTGAAGCTTTCTTT. It yields the protein CASSQGWMNTEAFF.

This chain links TRBV18 with TRBJ1-5, with a weak D call TRBD1 (5 bases). V dropped 3 bases and J dropped 4 bases, with 10 bases sitting between them. The CDR3 loop spans 14 amino acids. The germline gives CDR1 KGHSH, CDR2 LQKENI. For the CDR3, the DNA is TGTGCCAGCTCACCTGGGGGTGGGAATCAGCCCCAGCATTTT. It encodes CASSPGGGNQPQHF.

The chain recombines TRBV5-5 with TRBJ2-5; TRBD2 aligns across 10 bases. Per germline, CDR1 SGHKS and CDR2 YYEKEE (reference sequence). The V segment lost 1 base and the J segment 5 bases; nucleotides outside the gene matches: 8. This CDR3 is 16 amino acids long. The CDR3 DNA sequence: TGTGCCAGCAGCTTGTCGCTAGCGGGAGTTGGGGAGACCCAGTACTTC. It specifies CASSLSLAGVGETQYF.

This chain links TRBV11-3 with TRBJ2-3; perhaps D is TRBD1 or TRBD2 (6 bases each). The germline V gene encodes CDR1 SGHNT and CDR2 YENEEA. V shed 1 base and J shed 0 bases, with 8 bases lying between them. The CDR3 spans 15 residues. CDR3 region: CASSLGGTSTDTQYF. In DNA form, the CDR3 reads TGTGCCAGCAGCTTAGGCGGGACAAGCACAGATACGCAGTATTTT. Filled out from reference TRBV11-3 and TRBJ2-3, the complete variable domain reads EAGVVQSPRYKIIEKKQPVAFWCNPISGHNTLYWYLQNLGQGPELLIRYENEEAVDDSQLPKDRFSAERLKGVDSTLKIQPAELGDSAVYLCASSLGGTSTDTQYFGPGTRLTVL.

This sequence joins TRBV12-1 and TRBJ2-7; TRBD2, as called in the table, went unchecked against the DNA. TRBV12-1 is a documented pseudogene. This CDR3 has 21 amino acids. CDR3 in amino acids: CASSFDFLFWSSGGSSYEQYV. The CDR3, as DNA: TGTGCCAGCAGCTTTGATTTCTTGTTTTGGTCTAGCGGGGGTAGCTCCTACGAGCAGTACGTC.

The sample holds one count of this clone. This sequence joins TRBV19 and TRBJ2-3, with D perhaps TRBD2 (5 bases). Trimming took off 7 bases at V and 0 bases at J, with 14 bases between the two ends. CDR3 size: 15 residues. CDR1 and CDR2 from the germline V gene are LNHDA and SQIVND (reference sequence). This CDR3 reads CASMRDPSSTDTQYF. The CDR3, as DNA: TGTGCCAGTATGAGGGATCCTTCTAGCACAGATACGCAGTATTTT.

J is TRBJ2-1 and V is TRBV30; 7 positions match TRBD2. Germline assignment: CDR1 GTSNPN and CDR2 SVGIG (reference sequence). This CDR3 comprises 16 residues. With 1 base clipped from V and 0 bases from J, the junction kept 6 bases outside the gene matches. The CDR3 region has the DNA TGTGCCTGGAGTGGGGTAAGCGGGACCTCCTACAATGAGCAGTTCTTC. Translation: CAWSGVSGTSYNEQFF.

The genes are TRBV10-3 and TRBJ2-7; TRBD1 or TRBD2 may be the D gene (5 bases each). Germline CDR1 reads ENHRY; CDR2 reads SYGVKD. Between the trimmed V and J ends, which lost 4 bases and 3 bases, there was a span of 10 bases. The CDR3 is made up of 13 amino acids. The CDR3 loop reads CAISAGGVYEQYF. The DNA of the CDR3 is TGTGCCATCAGTGCTGGGGGTGTCTACGAGCAGTACTTC.

Only a few counts were recorded for this clone. Different DNA sequences within this sample yield the same CDR3. This chain joins TRBV18 and TRBJ1-5; D ambiguous. V dropped 1 base and J dropped 0 bases, with 7 bases sitting between them. The germline gives CDR1 KGHSH, CDR2 LQKENI. The CDR3 covers 15 residues. The CDR3 DNA reads as TGTGCCAGCTCACCACAGGGTTATAGCAATCAGCCCCAGCATTTT. It translates to CASSPQGYSNQPQHF.